This entry lists 29 T cell receptor beta chains sequenced from one sample in a study of shared clonotypes between healthy human individuals. Profiled with immunoSEQ multiplex PCR; TCRdb holds only in-frame clones, not every one. The table has hundreds of thousands of clones, approximately 96% seen once. CD45RO-negative, CCR7-positively selected cells formed the naive CD8 fraction, excluding terminally differentiated effector memory CD45RA+ cells. The sample comprised naive CD8+ T cells sorted from blood. The receptor source for this set is a woman between 25 and 40 years old in good health.

The chain joins TRBV28 to TRBJ2-7; D is undetermined. The CDR3 is 13 amino acids. The germline CDR1 and CDR2 sequences are MDHEN and SYDVKM. The V end was cut by 4 bases, the J end by 4 bases, with 11 bases between. CDR3 DNA: TGTGCCAGCAGTTCGTACCAGCAATACGAGCAGTACTTC. Translated: CASSSYQQYEQYF.

This clone was counted once. The chain links TRBV28 to TRBJ2-7, with TRBD1 matching 7 bases. CDR1 is MDHEN, CDR2 SYDVKM, per germline. The CDR3 extends over 14 amino acids. The V segment lost 3 bases and the J segment 3 bases; nucleotides outside the gene matches: 5. CDR3 sequence: CASSLRTGIYEQYF. The CDR3 region has the DNA TGTGCCAGCAGTTTGAGGACAGGAATCTACGAGCAGTACTTC.

This chain's CDR3 is CASSEWVGATDTQYF. In DNA, the CDR3 is TGTGCCAGCAGTGAATGGGTCGGAGCCACAGATACGCAGTATTTT. The V and J genes are TRBV6-1 and TRBJ2-3; no clear D. CDR3 size: 15 residues. Germline CDR1 is MNHNS and CDR2 is SASEGT. With 2 bases removed from V and 2 bases from J, the gap between germline ends came to 11 bases.

The rearrangement links TRBV19 to TRBJ2-7, with 7 bases that match TRBD1. Unmatched junction bases numbered 16, after V lost 3 bases and J lost 5 bases. Germline V lookup: CDR1 LNHDA, CDR2 SQIVND (reference sequence). The CDR3 consists of 17 residues. DNA of the CDR3: TGTGCCAGTAGTATCTGGCCCCACACACAGGGGCCCCACGAGCAGTACTTC. It translates to CASSIWPHTQGPHEQYF.

The chain employs TRBV28 and TRBJ2-1; TRBD2 matches 12 bases. The CDR3 sequence is 19 residues long. Trimming took 4 bases from V and 0 from J; bases not matched to a gene: 10. Germline CDR1 reads MDHEN; CDR2 reads SYDVKM. DNA of the CDR3: TGTGCCAGCAGTTCCCCACTAGCGGGAGGTAGATCCTCCTACAATGAGCAGTTCTTC. This codes for CASSSPLAGGRSSYNEQFF.

The V gene is TRBV25-1, the J gene TRBJ1-1; possible D gene TRBD1, 5 bases. Trimming removed 6 bases from V and 1 base from J, with 9 bases in between. CDR1 is MGHDK, CDR2 SYGVNS, per germline. This CDR3 comprises 13 residues. CDR3 region: CASSGGWNTEAFF. In DNA, the CDR3 is TGTGCCAGCAGCGGGGGGTGGAACACTGAAGCTTTCTTT.

The J gene is TRBJ2-3, the V gene TRBV6-5; D perhaps matches TRBD2 (6 bases). V lost 8 bases and J 6 bases, leaving 9 bases between the germline ends. The CDR3 totals 11 residues. Germline CDR1 reads MNHEY; CDR2 reads SVGAGI. The CDR3 nucleotides are TGTGCCAGCGGGGGAGGCGATACGCAGTATTTT. This encodes CASGGGDTQYF.

The V gene is TRBV11-3, the J gene TRBJ2-2; D tentatively fits TRBD1 or TRBD2 (5 bases each). Germline V lookup: CDR1 SGHNT, CDR2 YENEEA. The length of the CDR3 is 16 residues. V gave up 4 bases and J gave up 4 bases, with 16 bases separating them. The CDR3 loop reads CASSSRDLGSTGELFF. The CDR3 DNA is TGTGCCAGCAGCTCCCGGGACCTTGGGTCCACCGGGGAGCTGTTTTTT.

This chain joins TRBV7-6 and TRBJ2-7; D may be TRBD1 or TRBD2 (5 bases each). CDR3 length: 16 residues. Germline assignment: CDR1 SGHVS and CDR2 FNYEAQ. V was pared by 3 bases and J by 0 bases, with 15 bases between. The DNA for the CDR3 is TGTGCCAGCAGCTTTGAGGGGTCCCGTCACTCCTACGAGCAGTACTTC. Its translation is CASSFEGSRHSYEQYF.

V is TRBV6-5 and J is TRBJ1-1; D gene unclear. Germline CDR1 and CDR2: MNHEY and SVGAGI. The CDR3 is 14 amino acids. The V end lost 0 bases, the J end lost 6 bases, and 11 bases lay between the germline ends. CDR3 sequence (DNA): TGTGCCAGCAGTTACTCTGAAGGGCTTGCTGAAGCTTTCTTT. Its translation is CASSYSEGLAEAFF.

The rearrangement joins TRBV7-9 to TRBJ2-1; no firm D call. Germline CDR1 reads SEHNR; CDR2 reads FQNEAQ (reference sequence). This CDR3 region has 14 residues. V was trimmed by 5 bases and J by 5 bases, leaving 13 bases between them. The CDR3 here is CASSPGVGNNEQFF. Here the CDR3 DNA reads TGTGCCAGCAGCCCTGGAGTAGGGAACAATGAGCAGTTCTTC.

This chain connects TRBV19 to TRBJ2-5; tentatively, D is TRBD1 or TRBD2 (5 bases each). CDR1 and CDR2 (germline): LNHDA, SQIVND (reference sequence). V dropped 5 bases and J dropped 3 bases, with 10 bases sitting between them. This CDR3 is built from 13 residues. The CDR3 is CASSPRDEETQYF. DNA of the CDR3: TGTGCCAGTAGTCCCAGGGACGAAGAGACCCAGTACTTC.

A word on this clone: The sample contains more than one DNA sequence encoding this CDR3. The CDR3 here is CASTPSGSTYEQYF. The CDR3 nucleotides are TGTGCCAGCACCCCTAGCGGATCAACCTACGAGCAGTACTTC. V is TRBV28 and J is TRBJ2-7; TRBD2 matches at 7 bases. This CDR3 is built from 14 residues. Germline-derived CDR1 and CDR2 are MDHEN and SYDVKM. Trimming removed 7 bases from V and 2 bases from J; junction bases left unmatched: 8. Full variable domain (missing parts from reference TRBV28 and TRBJ2-7): DVKVTQSSRYLVKRTGEKVFLECVQDMDHENMFWYRQDPGLGLRLIYFSYDVKMKEKGDIPEGYSVSREKKERFSLILESASTNQTSMYLCASTPSGSTYEQYFGPGTRLTVT.

The rearrangement joins TRBV2 to TRBJ2-1; possible D gene TRBD2, 5 bases. Germline assignment: CDR1 SNHLY and CDR2 FYNNEI. The length of the CDR3 is 13 residues. V was clipped by 4 bases and J by 10 bases, with 14 bases between them. CDR3 sequence (DNA): TGTGCCAGCAGTGGGCTCTTCGAGCGGGAGCAGTTCTTC. It yields the protein CASSGLFEREQFF.

As concerns this clone: Other DNA sequences in this specimen translate into the identical CDR3. This chain joins TRBV5-4 and TRBJ2-7, with TRBD2 matching over 9 bases. CDR1 is SGHNT and CDR2 is YYREEE in the germline V gene (reference sequence). J lost 4 bases, V lost 4 bases, and 6 bases had no gene match. This CDR3 spans 14 amino acids. Written as DNA, the CDR3 is TGTGCCAGCAGCCCGGGACTAGCAGGGTACGAGCAGTACTTC. It translates to CASSPGLAGYEQYF.

The rearrangement joins TRBV5-6 to TRBJ2-2; D is possibly TRBD1 (6 bases). This CDR3 is 18 amino acids long. Germline CDR1 reads SGHDT; CDR2 reads YYEEEE. Trimming stripped 2 bases from V and 1 base from J, with 18 bases between. The CDR3: CASSLRDSGVGNTGELFF. The DNA for the CDR3 is TGTGCCAGCAGCTTACGGGATTCAGGGGTAGGGAACACCGGGGAGCTGTTTTTT. The variable domain in full, completed from reference TRBV5-6 and TRBJ2-2, reads DAGVTQSPTHLIKTRGQQVTLRCSPKSGHDTVSWYQQALGQGPQFIFQYYEEEERQRGNFPDRFSGHQFPNYSSELNVNALLLGDSALYLCASSLRDSGVGNTGELFFGEGSRLTVL.

V gene TRBV18 combines with J gene TRBJ1-4; 9 bases align to TRBD1. The CDR3 covers 18 residues. Germline values: CDR1 KGHSH, CDR2 LQKENI. Trimming took 2 bases from V and 4 from J; bases not matched to a gene: 11. As DNA, the CDR3 is TGTGCCAGCTCACCAAATCGCACCGGGACAGGGCTTAATGAAAAACTGTTTTTT. It codes for CASSPNRTGTGLNEKLFF.

This chain joins TRBV21-1 and TRBJ1-1; the DNA was not compared with TRBD1, the D call given in the table. TRBV21-1 is classified as a pseudogene. This CDR3 region has 12 residues. CDR3 sequence reads: CASSIQGPEAFF. The CDR3 nucleotides are TGTGCCAGCAGTATACAGGGCCCCGAAGCTTTCTTT.

This clone was seen a single time. V usage is TRBV13 and J usage is TRBJ2-7, with D perhaps TRBD2 (6 bases). This CDR3 contains 14 residues. Germline CDR1 PRHDT, CDR2 FYEKMQ (reference sequence). The germline V and J ends were trimmed by 3 bases and 7 bases, with 16 bases remaining between them. The CDR3 loop is CASSFDSGLREQYF. CDR3 nucleotides: TGTGCCAGCAGCTTTGATAGCGGCTTGAGGGAGCAGTACTTC.

The chain is built from TRBV5-1 and TRBJ2-7, with D hard to call. The CDR3 runs to 12 residues. Germline lookup yields CDR1 SGHRS and CDR2 YFSETQ. Trimming shortened V by 4 bases and J by 3 bases, and 8 bases separated the two germline ends. CDR3 amino acids: CASSPNHYEQYF. In nucleotides, the CDR3 is TGCGCCAGCAGCCCCAACCACTACGAGCAGTACTTC.

This chain links TRBV4-1 with TRBJ1-2; 12 bases agree with TRBD1. After removal of 0 bases from V and 8 bases from J, the junction contained 10 bases not matched to a gene. The CDR3 has 17 residues. Germline V gives CDR1 MGHRA, CDR2 YSYEKL. DNA for the CDR3: TGCGCCAGCAGCCAAGATCGGGGACAGGGGGCCCTCTTGGGCTACACCTTC. This encodes CASSQDRGQGALLGYTF.

The sample holds one count of this clone. This chain uses TRBV29-1 with TRBJ2-7; the match to TRBD2 covers 10 bases. With 5 bases clipped from V and 6 bases from J, the junction kept 10 bases outside the gene matches. Germline-derived CDR1 and CDR2 are SQVTM and ANQGSEA. The CDR3 sequence is 14 residues long. CDR3 DNA sequence: TGCAGCGTTACTAGCGGGAATCACCTCACCGAGCAGTACTTC. As protein: CSVTSGNHLTEQYF.

The chain couples TRBV5-6 to TRBJ2-1, with TRBD2 identical over 8 bases. CDR1 SGHDT and CDR2 YYEEEE come from the germline V gene. This CDR3 region has 19 residues. V trimming: 3 bases; J trimming: 0 bases; junction bases outside the gene matches: 14. The CDR3 sequence is CASSSGTRGIPSSYNEQFF. CDR3 sequence (DNA): TGTGCCAGCAGCTCCGGGACTAGGGGGATCCCTAGCTCCTACAATGAGCAGTTCTTC.

V and J are TRBV4-2 and TRBJ2-2; 7 bases fit TRBD2. CDR3 length: 17 residues. CDR1 LGHNA and CDR2 YNFKEQ come from the germline V gene. Trimming cost V 4 bases and J 4 bases; bases outside gene matches: 12. CDR3 in amino acids: CASSPTRSGVGTGELFF. Written as DNA, the CDR3 is TGTGCCAGCAGCCCCACCCGCAGCGGGGTAGGCACCGGGGAGCTGTTTTTT.

This chain's CDR3 is CASSYLEGSQPQHF. Here the CDR3 DNA reads TGTGCCAGCAGTTATCTTGAGGGCAGTCAGCCCCAGCATTTT. The V call is TRBV6-6, the J call TRBJ1-5; D uncertain. This CDR3 has 14 amino acids. V lost 3 bases and J lost 6, with 12 bases in between. Looked up from germline, CDR1 is MNHNY and CDR2 is SVGAGI (reference sequence).

The V and J genes are TRBV10-3 and TRBJ2-2; tentatively, D is TRBD2 (6 bases). The CDR3 is 13 residues long. V dropped 9 bases and J dropped 7 bases, with 15 bases sitting between them. Germline V gives CDR1 ENHRY, CDR2 SYGVKD. DNA of the CDR3: TGTGCCATTGGGGGGAAGTGGGACGGGGAGCTGTTTTTT. Translating it yields CAIGGKWDGELFF.

This chain links TRBV6-5 with TRBJ2-3, with D possibly matching TRBD2 (7 bases). The V end lost 6 bases, the J end lost 2 bases, and 15 bases lay between the germline ends. CDR3 length equals 15 residues. CDR1 is MNHEY, CDR2 SVGAGI, per germline. The CDR3, as DNA: TGTGCCAGCAGCCCCGTTGCGGGGGCCACAGATACGCAGTATTTT. Translating gives CASSPVAGATDTQYF.

The rearrangement links TRBV5-4 to TRBJ2-7; D gene unclear. CDR3 length: 15 amino acids. V dropped 1 base and J dropped 0 bases, with 11 bases sitting between them. The germline CDR1 and CDR2 sequences are SGHNT and YYREEE (reference sequence). CDR3 DNA: TGTGCCAGCAGCTTGTTTAAGGGCAGCTCCTACGAGCAGTACTTC. As protein: CASSLFKGSSYEQYF.

V usage is TRBV27 and J usage is TRBJ1-4; a weak D match, TRBD1 (5 bases). This CDR3 has 15 residues. Germline V gene lookup returns CDR1 MNHEY and CDR2 SMNVEV (reference sequence). Trimming cost V 5 bases and J 7 bases, with 17 bases left between them. The CDR3 here is CASSQGTAPREKLFF. In DNA, the CDR3 is TGTGCCAGCAGTCAAGGGACCGCGCCTCGTGAAAAACTGTTTTTT. Filled out from reference TRBV27 and TRBJ1-4, the complete variable domain reads EAQVTQNPRYLITVTGKKLTVTCSQNMNHEYMSWYRQDPGLGLRQIYYSMNVEVTDKGDVPEGYKVSRKEKRNFPLILESPSPNQTSLYFCASSQGTAPREKLFFGSGTQLSVL.